The 16 T cell receptor beta chains reported below all come from one sample, sequenced in a study of OX40 agonist ivuxolimab in advanced cancers. Libraries were prepared by immunoSEQ multiplex PCR; TCRdb keeps only in-frame clonotypes and omits some of them. The sample lists about 80,000 clones, around 93% occurring once. Sequenced here: CD4+ or CD8+ T cells sorted from blood, sampled in a trial of the OX40 agonist ivuxolimab. The receptor set was obtained from an adult with an advanced solid tumor such as melanoma, head and neck, liver or kidney cancer.

The V call is TRBV21-1, the J call TRBJ2-7; TRBD2, the D gene given by the table, was not confirmed from the DNA. TRBV21-1 has pseudogene status. This CDR3 has 14 amino acids. In nucleotides, the CDR3 is TGTGCCAGCAGCAAAGCAGGCGGAGACTACGAGCAGTACTTC. Residues: CASSKAGGDYEQYF.

The chain couples TRBV7-3 to TRBJ1-1; 7 bases are a match to TRBD1. The CDR3 sequence is 15 residues long. Trimming removed 5 bases from V and 0 bases from J; junction bases left unmatched: 6. Germline loops: CDR1 SGHTA, CDR2 FQGTGA. CDR3 in DNA: TGTGCCAGCAGCCGGGCCGGGACAGTGAACACTGAAGCTTTCTTT. The encoded protein is CASSRAGTVNTEAFF. The full variable domain, with the rest looked up from reference TRBV7-3 and TRBJ1-1, is GAGVSQTPSNKVTEKGKYVELRCDPISGHTALYWYRQSLGQGPEFLIYFQGTGAADDSGLPNDRFFAVRPEGSVSTLKIQRTERGDSAVYLCASSRAGTVNTEAFFGQGTRLTVV.

The chain uses TRBV19 and TRBJ2-1; D ambiguous. The germline V gene has CDR1 LNHDA and CDR2 SQIVND (reference sequence). The CDR3 has 14 residues. Trimming removed 6 bases at V and 5 bases at J, with 14 bases between. CDR3 nucleotides: TGTGCCAGTAGGGCGAGGCCCCCACACAATGAGCAGTTCTTC. Encoded protein: CASRARPPHNEQFF. Variable domain in full (rest from reference TRBV19 and TRBJ2-1): DGGITQSPKYLFRKEGQNVTLSCEQNLNHDAMYWYRQDPGQGLRLIYYSQIVNDFQKGDIAEGYSVSREKKESFPLTVTSAQKNPTAFYLCASRARPPHNEQFFGPGTRLTVL.

The chain joins TRBV7-6 to TRBJ1-3, with TRBD1 matching 8 bases. The junction had 1 base not matched to a gene; V was cut back by 0 bases and J by 0 bases. Germline CDR1 SGHVS, CDR2 FNYEAQ. The CDR3 has 16 residues. The CDR3 loop is CASSLAQGVSGNTIYF. The CDR3, as DNA: TGTGCCAGCAGCTTAGCACAGGGGGTCTCTGGAAACACCATATATTTT.

The genes are TRBV2 and TRBJ1-6; possible D gene TRBD1, 5 bases. Trimming pared 7 bases from V and 5 bases from J, leaving 18 bases between. The V gene's germline CDR1 is SNHLY and CDR2 FYNNEI. This CDR3 is built from 16 residues. The CDR3 loop is CASIEQGGVNNSPLHF. The CDR3 DNA is TGTGCCAGCATAGAGCAGGGAGGAGTGAATAATTCACCCCTCCACTTT.

CDR3 in amino acids: CASSLQGAGTDTQYF. CDR3 nucleotides: TGCGCCAGCAGCTTGCAGGGGGCTGGCACAGATACGCAGTATTTT. The gene calls are TRBV5-1 and TRBJ2-3; 8 positions match TRBD1. Germline CDR1 is SGHRS and CDR2 is YFSETQ. The CDR3 covers 15 residues. Germline trimming cut 1 base from V and 1 base from J; bases unmatched to any gene: 2.

In DNA, the CDR3 is TGTGCCAGCAGACCCCCGGCCGGACAGGCCTCGGATCAGCCCCAGCATTTT. Its translation: CASRPPAGQASDQPQHF. J is TRBJ1-5 and V is TRBV28; the match to TRBD1 covers 7 bases. This CDR3 is built from 17 residues. V trimming: 6 bases; J trimming: 5 bases; junction bases outside the gene matches: 16. Germline CDR1 is MDHEN and CDR2 is SYDVKM.

This clone was seen a single time. This CDR3 is CASRTPGQETQYF. The CDR3 DNA follows: TGTGCCAGCCGGACTCCGGGCCAAGAGACCCAGTACTTC. This sequence joins TRBV6-5 and TRBJ2-5; maybe TRBD2 (5 bases). This CDR3 is built from 13 residues. Germline V lookup: CDR1 MNHEY, CDR2 SVGAGI. V was shortened by 8 bases and J by 1 base, with 11 bases between the two germline ends.

The chain has TRBV28 and TRBJ1-4; no firm D call. Germline V gene lookup returns CDR1 MDHEN and CDR2 SYDVKM. V lost 6 bases, J lost 0 bases, and 11 bases lay in between. The CDR3 covers 15 residues. This CDR3 reads CASRGSRATNEKLFF. The CDR3 nucleotides read TGTGCCAGCAGGGGGTCTCGTGCAACTAATGAAAAACTGTTTTTT.

V usage is TRBV6-6 and J usage is TRBJ1-5; D is unresolved. Germline lookup yields CDR1 MNHNY and CDR2 SVGAGI (reference sequence). This CDR3 region has 13 residues. The V and J ends lost 6 bases and 5 bases respectively, with 11 bases between them. In nucleotides, the CDR3 is TGTGCCAGCAGCTACGGGTATGATCAGCCCCAGCATTTT. Its translation is CASSYGYDQPQHF.

The chain has TRBV23-1 and TRBJ2-5; D is unclear. TRBV23-1 is an ORF for which the function is uncertain. This CDR3 has 13 residues. Trimming removed 5 bases from V and 1 base from J, with 8 bases in between. DNA of the CDR3: TGCGCCAGCAGTTCTACTCTCCAAGAGACCCAGTACTTC. Translation: CASSSTLQETQYF.

The chain is built from TRBV9 and TRBJ1-1; perhaps TRBD1 as D (5 bases). The length of the CDR3 is 15 residues. Germline-derived CDR1 and CDR2 are SGDLS and YYNGEE. V dropped 0 bases and J dropped 4 bases, with 13 bases sitting between them. In DNA form, the CDR3 reads TGTGCCAGCAGCGTAGGGTGGGGGGATGCCACTGAAGCTTTCTTT. Translation: CASSVGWGDATEAFF. The variable domain in full, with the rest retrieved from reference TRBV9 and TRBJ1-1, is DSGVTQTPKHLITATGQRVTLRCSPRSGDLSVYWYQQSLDQGLQFLIQYYNGEERAKGNILERFSAQQFPDLHSELNLSSLELGDSALYFCASSVGWGDATEAFFGQGTRLTVV.

J is TRBJ2-1 and V is TRBV19; 7 positions match TRBD1. There are 14 residues in the CDR3. With 5 bases clipped from V and 6 bases from J, the junction kept 7 bases outside the gene matches. Germline V gene data show CDR1 as LNHDA and CDR2 as SQIVND (reference sequence). The CDR3 DNA reads as TGTGCCAGTAGTCTCCTTGACAGGGTCAATGAGCAGTTCTTC. Its translation: CASSLLDRVNEQFF.

The chain links TRBV5-4 to TRBJ1-1, with 7 nucleotides matching TRBD1. The ends lost 2 bases at V and 0 bases at J; junction bases unmatched: 4. The CDR3 covers 15 residues. Germline CDR1 is SGHNT and CDR2 is YYREEE (reference sequence). CDR3 DNA: TGTGCCAGCAGCTTACAGGGGATCATGAACACTGAAGCTTTCTTT. It specifies CASSLQGIMNTEAFF.

The rearrangement joins TRBV4-3 to TRBJ1-1, with a tentative D call TRBD1 (6 bases). Trimming cost V 1 base and J 3 bases, with 18 bases left between them. This CDR3 spans 17 amino acids. CDR1 is LGHNA, CDR2 YSLEER, per germline. CDR3 in DNA: TGCGCCAGCAGCCAAGCGTTGGTGGGGGCGCGGGACACTGAAGCTTTCTTT. Amino acid sequence: CASSQALVGARDTEAFF.

This chain uses TRBV10-3 with TRBJ2-1; 7 bases are shared with TRBD1. The CDR3 covers 16 residues. V was pared by 6 bases and J by 0 bases, with 8 bases of the junction left unmatched. Germline loops: CDR1 ENHRY, CDR2 SYGVKD. CDR3 in DNA: TGTGCCATCAGGATGGGACAGTCTAGCTCCTACAATGAGCAGTTCTTC. It translates to CAIRMGQSSSYNEQFF.